Each of the 22 T cell receptor beta chains below was sequenced from the same sample in a study of low-dose radiotherapy and immunotherapy resistance in tumors. Primers used for first-strand cDNA, a TRAV- and TRBV-specific set, covered both alpha and beta chains. Amplification of TCRs used a constant-region primer and V-primer adapter for around 20 PCR cycles. Each CDR3 protein is one row after TCRdb ran MiXCR on the reads. This sample has roughly 11,000 distinct CDR3 sequences, with approximately 60% found just once. These receptors were taken from a human donor with advanced metastatic prostate, ovarian, gallbladder or colorectal cancer (not recorded which). This table probably holds off-target reads from a library built for another chain.

The genes are TRBV6-2 or TRBV6-3 and TRBJ2-2; D is ambiguous. Germline CDR1 MNHEY, CDR2 SVGEGT. Trimming cost V 7 bases and J 0 bases, with 9 bases left between them. There are 14 residues in the CDR3. Here the CDR3 reads CASKETTNTGELFF. For the CDR3, the DNA is TGTGCCAGCAAGGAGACAACGAACACCGGGGAGCTGTTTTTT.

The chain employs TRBV5-1 and TRBJ2-3; 7 bases are shared with TRBD2. Trimming took 0 bases from V and 3 from J; bases not matched to a gene: 7. CDR3 length: 16 amino acids. Germline loops: CDR1 SGHRS, CDR2 YFSETQ. In nucleotides, the CDR3 is TGCGCCAGCAGCTTGGTACCCCAGGGAGGGACAGATACGCAGTATTTT. It is translated as CASSLVPQGGTDTQYF.

The table lists this clonotype with a few counts. The chain is built from TRBV5-4 and TRBJ1-1; 11 bases match TRBD1. CDR1 SGHNT and CDR2 YYREEE come from the germline V gene (reference sequence). The CDR3 runs 15 residues. Trimming took 4 bases from V and 4 from J; bases not matched to a gene: 6. In DNA, the CDR3 is TGTGCCAGCAGCACGAGGACAGGGGGCGGCACTGAAGCTTTCTTT. This encodes CASSTRTGGGTEAFF.

A few counts support this clonotype. J is TRBJ1-2 and V is TRBV6-5; the match to TRBD1 covers 8 bases. Germline assignment: CDR1 MNHEY and CDR2 SVGAGI. V shed 4 bases, J shed 9 bases, and the junction held 4 bases outside the gene matches. There are 12 residues in the CDR3. CDR3 nucleotides: TGTGCCAGCAGTTCCGGACAGGGTCGCTACACCTTC. This sequence encodes CASSSGQGRYTF.

The rearrangement uses TRBV7-9 and TRBJ1-1; the D gene is possibly TRBD1 (6 bases). The CDR3 is 14 residues long. Trimming cost V 5 bases and J 11 bases, with 21 bases left between them. Germline V lookup: CDR1 SEHNR, CDR2 FQNEAQ (reference sequence). CDR3 loop: CASSPPNREKGAFF. CDR3 DNA sequence: TGTGCCAGCAGCCCGCCTAACAGGGAAAAGGGTGCTTTCTTT.

The chain combines TRBV7-2 with TRBJ1-1, with D uncertain. CDR3 length: 14 residues. Trimming cost V 6 bases and J 3 bases, with 14 bases left between them. Germline assignment: CDR1 SGHTA and CDR2 FQGNSA. The DNA for the CDR3 is TGTGCCAGCAGTCCGAGTCCCCGATACACTGAAGCTTTCTTT. This translates into CASSPSPRYTEAFF.

The chain recombines TRBV28 with TRBJ2-7, with D perhaps assigned TRBD1 or TRBD2 (5 bases each). Germline V gene lookup returns CDR1 MDHEN and CDR2 SYDVKM. With 10 bases removed from V and 2 bases from J, the gap between germline ends came to 15 bases. The CDR3 is 13 residues long. The CDR3 is CATLGDGTYEQYF. CDR3 bases: TGTGCCACCCTTGGGGACGGCACCTACGAGCAGTACTTC.

This clonotype was seen more than once but under ten times. The gene calls are TRBV5-1 and TRBJ2-2; weak D call: TRBD1 (6 bases). Trimming shortened V by 0 bases and J by 1 base, and 7 bases separated the two germline ends. CDR3 length: 15 residues. CDR1 and CDR2 (germline): SGHRS, YFSETQ. This CDR3 reads CASSLEGQNTGELFF. The CDR3 DNA reads TGCGCCAGCAGCTTGGAGGGACAGAACACCGGGGAGCTGTTTTTT. Supplemented by reference TRBV5-1 and TRBJ2-2, the full variable domain reads KAGVTQTPRYLIKTRGQQVTLSCSPISGHRSVSWYQQTPGQGLQFLFEYFSETQRNKGNFPGRFSGRQFSNSRSEMNVSTLELGDSALYLCASSLEGQNTGELFFGEGSRLTVL.

The rearrangement links TRBV5-1 to TRBJ2-2; D not resolved. Germline CDR1 SGHRS, CDR2 YFSETQ. Deletions cut 1 base from V and 0 bases from J, with 7 bases between. The CDR3 is 15 residues long. CDR3 loop: CASSLSRANTGELFF. The CDR3 nucleotides read TGCGCCAGCAGCTTGAGTAGGGCGAACACCGGGGAGCTGTTTTTT.

The V call is TRBV30, the J call TRBJ2-7, with D tentatively TRBD2 (6 bases). Germline CDR1 and CDR2: GTSNPN and SVGIG (reference sequence). The V end was cut by 5 bases, the J end by 3 bases, with 14 bases between. There are 13 residues in the CDR3. CDR3 residues: CAWAGLNGYEQYF. Written as DNA, the CDR3 is TGTGCCTGGGCGGGGCTCAACGGCTACGAGCAGTACTTC.

This clonotype was seen more than once but under ten times. The chain links TRBV6-1 to TRBJ2-2, with D possibly TRBD2 on 7 matching bases. CDR3 length equals 13 residues. Looked up from germline, CDR1 is MNHNS and CDR2 is SASEGT. The V and J ends lost 3 bases and 8 bases respectively, with 10 bases between them. The CDR3 region has the DNA TGTGCCAGCAGTGAGCGGGGGCCAGGGGAGCTGTTTTTT. Protein: CASSERGPGELFF.

This chain connects TRBV28 to TRBJ1-1; no clear D gene. V lost 6 bases, J lost 5 bases, and 13 bases lay in between. The length of the CDR3 is 13 residues. Germline V gene sequence: CDR1 MDHEN, CDR2 SYDVKM. The CDR3 spells CASRTGRGTEAFF. CDR3 sequence (DNA): TGTGCCAGCAGGACCGGGCGAGGGACTGAAGCTTTCTTT. Together with reference TRBV28 and TRBJ1-1, the CDR3 gives the full variable domain: DVKVTQSSRYLVKRTGEKVFLECVQDMDHENMFWYRQDPGLGLRLIYFSYDVKMKEKGDIPEGYSVSREKKERFSLILESASTNQTSMYLCASRTGRGTEAFFGQGTRLTVV.

This clonotype was observed a handful of times. CDR3 sequence (DNA): TGTGCCAGCAGTTACTCGCAGACCGGGACTATGTTGGTGGAGCAGTACTTC. Its protein is CASSYSQTGTMLVEQYF. This chain uses TRBV6-6 with TRBJ2-7; 7 bases fit TRBD2. This CDR3 has 17 amino acids. Germline trimming cut 0 bases from V and 7 bases from J; bases unmatched to any gene: 15. Germline V CDR1 and CDR2: MNHNY, SVGAGI (reference sequence).

The chain uses TRBV5-1 and TRBJ2-7; D may be TRBD1 (5 bases). CDR1 is SGHRS, CDR2 YFSETQ, per germline. V lost 0 bases, J lost 2 bases, and 12 bases lay in between. The CDR3 is made up of 15 amino acids. CDR3 bases: TGCGCCAGCAGCTTGGAACCAGGGTCCACCTACGAGCAGTACTTC. Its protein is CASSLEPGSTYEQYF.

The CDR3 nucleotides read TGCGCCAGCAGGGACAGAAACCAAGAGACCCAGTACTTC. Its translation: CASRDRNQETQYF. This chain joins TRBV4-1 and TRBJ2-5, with D perhaps matching TRBD1 (6 bases). Trimming pared 6 bases from V and 0 bases from J, leaving 8 bases between. The CDR3 runs to 13 residues. Germline V gene data show CDR1 as MGHRA and CDR2 as YSYEKL.

This clonotype was recorded only once. The chain joins TRBV2 to TRBJ2-2; unclear D gene. From germline, CDR1 is SNHLY and CDR2 FYNNEI. V dropped 7 bases and J dropped 9 bases, with 12 bases sitting between them. The CDR3 consists of 12 residues. CDR3 region: CASTFPPRELFF. The CDR3 bases are TGTGCCAGCACTTTCCCGCCCAGGGAGCTGTTTTTT. Looking up the rest from reference TRBV2 and TRBJ2-2 gives the full variable domain: EPEVTQTPSHQVTQMGQEVILRCVPISNHLYFYWYRQILGQKVEFLVSFYNNEISEKSEIFDDQFSVERPDGSNFTLKIRSTKLEDSAMYFCASTFPPRELFFGEGSRLTVL.

The rearrangement links TRBV10-2 to TRBJ2-7; possible D gene TRBD1, 6 bases. The ends were cut back, 4 bases at V and 1 base at J, with 11 bases in the middle. The CDR3 loop spans 14 amino acids. Germline CDR1 is WSHSY and CDR2 is SAAADI. The CDR3 nucleotides are TGCGCCAGCAGTGTGGGACACCTTTCCTACGAGCAGTACTTC. This sequence encodes CASSVGHLSYEQYF.

The chain uses TRBV6-2 or TRBV6-3 and TRBJ2-1; TRBD2 agrees at 11 bases. The CDR3 runs to 15 residues. The germline gives CDR1 MNHEY, CDR2 SVGEGT. The J segment lost 3 bases and the V segment lost 6 bases, leaving 4 bases of the junction unmatched. The CDR3 is CASSYSGRVYNEQFF. The CDR3 nucleotides read TGTGCCAGCAGCTATAGCGGGAGGGTCTACAATGAGCAGTTCTTC.

This chain connects TRBV9 to TRBJ1-1; tentatively, D is TRBD1 (5 bases). Trimming removed 3 bases at V and 0 bases at J, with 12 bases between. The germline CDR1 and CDR2 sequences are SGDLS and YYNGEE. CDR3 length: 15 amino acids. CDR3 DNA sequence: TGTGCCAGCAGCGGACCGGGGACGGTGAACACTGAAGCTTTCTTT. This codes for CASSGPGTVNTEAFF.

The chain employs TRBV5-1 and TRBJ2-1; D assignment may be TRBD1 or TRBD2 (5 bases each). CDR3 length equals 14 residues. Germline V lookup: CDR1 SGHRS, CDR2 YFSETQ. V dropped 4 bases and J dropped 3 bases, with 11 bases sitting between them. As DNA, the CDR3 is TGCGCCAGCAGCACGGGGACGGACTACAATGAGCAGTTCTTC. It yields the protein CASSTGTDYNEQFF.

The chain combines TRBV2 with TRBJ2-5; no clear D. The CDR3 is 11 residues long. Trimming pared 6 bases from V and 4 bases from J, leaving 6 bases between. Germline V lookup: CDR1 SNHLY, CDR2 FYNNEI. The CDR3 is CASRAGETQYF. Written as DNA, the CDR3 is TGTGCCAGCAGGGCAGGAGAGACCCAGTACTTC.

This clonotype is a singleton in its sample. The chain links TRBV4-3 to TRBJ2-1; D assignment may be TRBD1 or TRBD2 (5 bases each). Germline values: CDR1 LGHNA, CDR2 YSLEER. This CDR3 comprises 14 residues. The V end lost 1 base, the J end lost 6 bases, and 10 bases lay between the germline ends. CDR3 bases: TGCGCCAGCAGCCAAGGTCTAGGGACCAATGAGCAGTTCTTC. Protein product: CASSQGLGTNEQFF.